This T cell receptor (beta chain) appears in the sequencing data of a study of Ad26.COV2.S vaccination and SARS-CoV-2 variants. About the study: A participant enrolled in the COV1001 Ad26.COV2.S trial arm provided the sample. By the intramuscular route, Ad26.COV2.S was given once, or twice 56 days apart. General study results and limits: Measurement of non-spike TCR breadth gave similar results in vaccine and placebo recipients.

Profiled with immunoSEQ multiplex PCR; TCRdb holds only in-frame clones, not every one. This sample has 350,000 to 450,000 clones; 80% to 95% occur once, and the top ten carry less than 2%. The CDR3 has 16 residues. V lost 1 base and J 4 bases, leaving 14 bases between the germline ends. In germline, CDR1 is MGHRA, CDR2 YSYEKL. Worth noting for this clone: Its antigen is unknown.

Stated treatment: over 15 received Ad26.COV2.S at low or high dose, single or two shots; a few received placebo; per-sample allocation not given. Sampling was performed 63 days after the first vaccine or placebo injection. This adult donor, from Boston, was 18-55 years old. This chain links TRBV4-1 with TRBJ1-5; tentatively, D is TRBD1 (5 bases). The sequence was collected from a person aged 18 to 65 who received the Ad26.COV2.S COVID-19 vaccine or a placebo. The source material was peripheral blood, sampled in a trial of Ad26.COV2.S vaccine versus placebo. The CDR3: CASSQGPGRGNQPQHF. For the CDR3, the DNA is TGCGCCAGCAGCCAAGGACCAGGGAGGGGAAATCAGCCCCAGCATTTT.